This T cell receptor (beta chain) was identified in a study of siplizumab effects on memory and regulatory T cells. This table comes from immunoSEQ multiplex PCR, and its TCRdb copy is limited to in-frame clones, with some not included. The repertoire holds some 100,000 clones, roughly 94% seen once, with 0.55% to 0.85% in the top ten. Study conclusions and caveats: The drug siplizumab significantly decreased the alloreactive sequences that could be traced to unstimulated CD4+ memory cells. To unstimulated subsets, only a minor fraction of alloreactive clones could be mapped. A major contribution to the alloresponse seemed to be made by naive T cells, which seemed more diverse than memory cells.

Regarding this clone: What it binds is unknown.

The sequenced sample consisted of Tregs sorted from blood. The clonotype originates from a human donor in good health.

CDR3 region: CASSLGTGQGNQPQHF. The CDR3 DNA is TGTGCCAGCAGTTTAGGCACGGGACAAGGCAATCAGCCCCAGCATTTT. The V and J genes are TRBV27 and TRBJ1-5; D might be TRBD1 (6 bases). Germline CDR1 is MNHEY and CDR2 is SMNVEV (reference sequence). Trimming cost V 2 bases and J 2 bases, with 13 bases left between them. The CDR3 runs 16 residues.